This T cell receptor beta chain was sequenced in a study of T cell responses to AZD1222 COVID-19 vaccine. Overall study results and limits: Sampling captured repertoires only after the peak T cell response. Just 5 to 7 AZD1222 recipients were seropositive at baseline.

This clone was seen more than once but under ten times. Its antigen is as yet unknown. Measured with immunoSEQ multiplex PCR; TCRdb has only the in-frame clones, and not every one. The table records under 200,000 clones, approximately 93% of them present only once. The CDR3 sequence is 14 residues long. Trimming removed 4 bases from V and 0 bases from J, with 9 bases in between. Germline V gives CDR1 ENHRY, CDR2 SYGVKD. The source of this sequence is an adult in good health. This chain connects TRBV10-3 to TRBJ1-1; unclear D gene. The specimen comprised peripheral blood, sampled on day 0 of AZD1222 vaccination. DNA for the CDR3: TGTGCCATCAGTGCGATAGAGATGAACACTGAAGCTTTCTTT. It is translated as CAISAIEMNTEAFF.